This TCR beta chain appears in the sequencing data of a study of identical twins' blood T cells. Study-level findings and limits: Twins reportedly had markedly more similar V usage than unrelated donors, even among out-of-frame TCRbeta clonotypes.

The donors were healthy female monozygous twins, three pairs in total. Original processing notes: Each donor had about 90,000 to nearly 550,000 clonotypes. TCRdb passed the 5' RACE reads through MiXCR, listing each CDR3 protein once. V and J calls and clone size were set by TCRdb, not the authors. The sample has 300,000 to 450,000 distinct CDR3 sequences; under 30% are singletons. Comments on this clonotype: Its cognate antigen is unknown.

The specimen was PBMCs. This sequence was found in a woman between 18 and 50 years old in good health.

Here the CDR3 DNA reads TGTGCCAGCAGCGTCGAGGGGACCGCCCGGAACACTGAAGCTTTCTTT. It codes for CASSVEGTARNTEAFF. The chain has TRBV9 and TRBJ1-1; possibly TRBD1 for D (5 bases). Germline V gene data show CDR1 as SGDLS and CDR2 as YYNGEE. V was clipped by 2 bases and J by 1 base, with 15 bases between them. The CDR3 is made up of 16 amino acids.